This TCR beta chain derives from a study of long-term antiretroviral therapy in people with HIV. General study results and limits: Pre-ART clonal expansion yielded clones that dominated the repertoire at all time points. Control repertoires displayed wider CDR3 length ranges than the HIV repertoires.

Remarks on this clone: The antigen remains undetermined.

Version v3.0 of the immunoSEQ assay ran at survey level. Libraries were prepared by immunoSEQ multiplex PCR; TCRdb keeps only in-frame clonotypes and omits some of them. This sample has some 20,000 clones, with roughly 80% found just once. The material sequenced was unsorted PBMCs, taken 2.9 years after starting antiretroviral therapy. The receptor was isolated from a woman aged 25 to 39 with HIV.

Here the CDR3 reads CASRGRGAYQETQYF. The CDR3 DNA reads as TGTGCCAGCAGGGGGAGGGGGGCCTACCAAGAGACCCAGTACTTC. The chain recombines TRBV2 with TRBJ2-5; D might be TRBD2 (7 bases). Trimming shortened V by 6 bases and J by 0 bases, and 14 bases separated the two germline ends. CDR3 size: 15 residues. CDR1 SNHLY and CDR2 FYNNEI come from the germline V gene.